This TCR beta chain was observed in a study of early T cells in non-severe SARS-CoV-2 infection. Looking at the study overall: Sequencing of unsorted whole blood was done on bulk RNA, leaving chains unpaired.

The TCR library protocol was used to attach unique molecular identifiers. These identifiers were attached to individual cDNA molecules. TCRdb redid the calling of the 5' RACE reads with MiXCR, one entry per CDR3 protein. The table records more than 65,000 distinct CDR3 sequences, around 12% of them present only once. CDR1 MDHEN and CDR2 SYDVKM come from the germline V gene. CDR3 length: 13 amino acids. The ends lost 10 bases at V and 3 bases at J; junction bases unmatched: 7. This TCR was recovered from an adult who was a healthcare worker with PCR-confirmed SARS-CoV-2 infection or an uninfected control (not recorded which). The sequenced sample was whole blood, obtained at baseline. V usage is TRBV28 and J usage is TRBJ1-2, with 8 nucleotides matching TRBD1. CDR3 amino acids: CATQQGADYGYTF. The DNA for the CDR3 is TGTGCCACCCAGCAGGGGGCGGACTATGGCTACACCTTC.